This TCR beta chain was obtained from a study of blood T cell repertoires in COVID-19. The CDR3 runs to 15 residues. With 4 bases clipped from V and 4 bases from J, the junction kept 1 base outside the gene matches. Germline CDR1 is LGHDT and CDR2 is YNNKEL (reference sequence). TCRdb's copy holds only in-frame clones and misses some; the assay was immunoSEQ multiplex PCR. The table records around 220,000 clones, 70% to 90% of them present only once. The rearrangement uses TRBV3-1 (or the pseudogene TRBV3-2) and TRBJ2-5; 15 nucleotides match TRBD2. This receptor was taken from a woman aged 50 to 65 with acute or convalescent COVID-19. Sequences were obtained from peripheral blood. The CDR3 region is CASSPGLAGGETQYF. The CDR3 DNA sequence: TGTGCCAGCAGCCCGGGACTAGCGGGGGGAGAGACCCAGTACTTC.